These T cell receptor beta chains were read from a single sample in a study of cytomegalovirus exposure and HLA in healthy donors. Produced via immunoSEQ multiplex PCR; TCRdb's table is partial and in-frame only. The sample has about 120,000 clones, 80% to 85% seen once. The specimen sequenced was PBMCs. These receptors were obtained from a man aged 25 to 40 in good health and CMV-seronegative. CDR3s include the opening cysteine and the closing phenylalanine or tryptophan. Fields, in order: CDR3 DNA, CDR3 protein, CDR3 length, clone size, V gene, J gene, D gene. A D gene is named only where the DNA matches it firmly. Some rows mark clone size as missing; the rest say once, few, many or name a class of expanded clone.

CDR3 DNA: TGTGCCAGCAGCTTAGCCCCTCCCGGACAGGACCGCTCCTATAATTCACCCCTCCACTTT
CDR3 protein: CASSLAPPGQDRSYNSPLHF
CDR3 length: 20
clone size: NA
V gene: TRBV7-6
J gene: TRBJ1-6
D gene: TRBD1

CDR3 DNA: TGTGCCAGTAGTATGGGACAGGGTGGGTATTATGCCTACGAGCAGTACTTC
CDR3 protein: CASSMGQGGYYAYEQYF
CDR3 length: 17
clone size: NA
V gene: TRBV19
J gene: TRBJ2-7
D gene: TRBD1

CDR3 DNA: TGCGCCAGCAGCTTGGCCGCGACAGGGGGCGGCTACACCTTC
CDR3 protein: CASSLAATGGGYTF
CDR3 length: 14
clone size: NA
V gene: TRBV5-1
J gene: TRBJ1-2
D gene: TRBD1

CDR3 DNA: TGTGCCAGCAGCTTTAGGGGGACCTACGAGCAGTACTTC
CDR3 protein: CASSFRGTYEQYF
CDR3 length: 13
clone size: few
V gene: TRBV7-9
J gene: TRBJ2-7
D gene: NA

CDR3 DNA: TGTGCCACCAGCAGAGTTGCCCAGACCTACGAGCAGTACTTC
CDR3 protein: CATSRVAQTYEQYF
CDR3 length: 14
clone size: few
V gene: TRBV15
J gene: TRBJ2-7
D gene: NA

CDR3 DNA: TGTGCCAGCAGTCTCCGGTCGGGCTACAATGAGCAGTTCTTC
CDR3 protein: CASSLRSGYNEQFF
CDR3 length: 14
clone size: NA
V gene: TRBV28
J gene: TRBJ2-1
D gene: NA

CDR3 DNA: TGCGCCAGCAGCTTGGGATCAACAGGGGTGGAGACCCAGTACTTC
CDR3 protein: CASSLGSTGVETQYF
CDR3 length: 15
clone size: once
V gene: TRBV5-1
J gene: TRBJ2-5
D gene: TRBD1

CDR3 DNA: TGTGCCAGCAGCTTAGGAAGGTGGGTCAGGGAGACCCAGTACTTC
CDR3 protein: CASSLGRWVRETQYF
CDR3 length: 15
clone size: NA
V gene: TRBV7-2
J gene: TRBJ2-5
D gene: NA

CDR3 DNA: TGTGCCAGCAGACTCTACAGGGTCGGAAGCTACGAGCAGTACTTC
CDR3 protein: CASRLYRVGSYEQYF
CDR3 length: 15
clone size: NA
V gene: TRBV6-5
J gene: TRBJ2-7
D gene: NA

CDR3 DNA: TGTGCCAGCTCCCCGGAACAGAATTCACCCCTCCACTTT
CDR3 protein: CASSPEQNSPLHF
CDR3 length: 13
clone size: NA
V gene: TRBV18
J gene: TRBJ1-6
D gene: NA

CDR3 DNA: TGCGCCAGCAGCCAAGGACAGGGTACAGCTAACTATGGCTACACCTTC
CDR3 protein: CASSQGQGTANYGYTF
CDR3 length: 16
clone size: NA
V gene: TRBV4-1
J gene: TRBJ1-2
D gene: TRBD1

CDR3 DNA: TGCAGTGCTAGTGTGCGGCATGGCTACACCTTC
CDR3 protein: CSASVRHGYTF
CDR3 length: 11
clone size: NA
V gene: TRBV20-1
J gene: TRBJ1-2
D gene: NA

CDR3 DNA: TGTGCCAGTAGTATCCTATTCGACAGGGCCTACGAGCAGTACTTC
CDR3 protein: CASSILFDRAYEQYF
CDR3 length: 15
clone size: NA
V gene: TRBV19
J gene: TRBJ2-7
D gene: TRBD1

CDR3 DNA: TGTGCCAGTAGTACGACAGGGAGAGGGAGCAATCAGCCCCAGCATTTT
CDR3 protein: CASSTTGRGSNQPQHF
CDR3 length: 16
clone size: NA
V gene: TRBV19
J gene: TRBJ1-5
D gene: TRBD1

CDR3 DNA: TGTGCCTGGAGTGAGCAGGGGTACGAGCAGTACTTC
CDR3 protein: CAWSEQGYEQYF
CDR3 length: 12
clone size: NA
V gene: TRBV30
J gene: TRBJ2-7
D gene: NA

CDR3 DNA: TGCGCCAGCAGCTTGGGGACAGGGCGCGACACTGAAGCTTTCTTT
CDR3 protein: CASSLGTGRDTEAFF
CDR3 length: 15
clone size: NA
V gene: TRBV5-1
J gene: TRBJ1-1
D gene: TRBD1

CDR3 DNA: TGTGCCAGCAGCTTACTGGTGGGCTCTGGGGCCAACGGCCTGACTTTC
CDR3 protein: CASSLLVGSGANGLTF
CDR3 length: 16
clone size: NA
V gene: TRBV27
J gene: TRBJ2-6
D gene: NA

CDR3 DNA: TGTGCCAGTAGTACAATGACAGGACGACTTGGAAACACCATATATTTT
CDR3 protein: CASSTMTGRLGNTIYF
CDR3 length: 16
clone size: few
V gene: TRBV19
J gene: TRBJ1-3
D gene: NA

CDR3 DNA: TGTGCCAGCACTCGAAGCGGGGGCGAGGGTCAGCCCCAGCATTTT
CDR3 protein: CASTRSGGEGQPQHF
CDR3 length: 15
clone size: once
V gene: TRBV27
J gene: TRBJ1-5
D gene: NA

CDR3 DNA: TGTGCCACCAATGAACGACATTACGTCTATAATTCACCCCTCCACTTT
CDR3 protein: CATNERHYVYNSPLHF
CDR3 length: 16
clone size: few
V gene: TRBV15
J gene: TRBJ1-6
D gene: NA

CDR3 DNA: TGCGCCAGCAATTCTCCCCCCACCGGGGAGCTGTTTTTT
CDR3 protein: CASNSPPTGELFF
CDR3 length: 13
clone size: once
V gene: TRBV5-1
J gene: TRBJ2-2
D gene: NA

CDR3 DNA: TGTGCCAGCAGCTCCCGACAGGGGCTAACCTACGAGCAGTACTTC
CDR3 protein: CASSSRQGLTYEQYF
CDR3 length: 15
clone size: few
V gene: TRBV7-9
J gene: TRBJ2-7
D gene: TRBD1

CDR3 DNA: TGCGCCAGCACCCAGACCCCAGGGGCGCAAGAGACCCAGTACTTC
CDR3 protein: CASTQTPGAQETQYF
CDR3 length: 15
clone size: NA
V gene: TRBV4-1
J gene: TRBJ2-5
D gene: NA

CDR3 DNA: TGTGCCAGCAGCTTAGCGCCGGGGTGGAACACTGAAGCTTTCTTT
CDR3 protein: CASSLAPGWNTEAFF
CDR3 length: 15
clone size: once
V gene: TRBV7-6
J gene: TRBJ1-1
D gene: NA

CDR3 DNA: TGTGCCAGCTCACCCCTAAGGACAGGGGGTATAGCTAACTATGGCTACACCTTC
CDR3 protein: CASSPLRTGGIANYGYTF
CDR3 length: 18
clone size: NA
V gene: TRBV18
J gene: TRBJ1-2
D gene: TRBD1

CDR3 DNA: TGTGCCAGCAGACAGGGACCAACTAATGAAAAACTGTTTTTT
CDR3 protein: CASRQGPTNEKLFF
CDR3 length: 14
clone size: NA
V gene: TRBV6-1
J gene: TRBJ1-4
D gene: NA

CDR3 DNA: TGTGCCAGCAGTCCGGACAGGGACGACACTGAAGCTTTCTTT
CDR3 protein: CASSPDRDDTEAFF
CDR3 length: 14
clone size: once
V gene: TRBV5-4
J gene: TRBJ1-1
D gene: TRBD1

CDR3 DNA: TGTGCCACTCTCTGGGACAGCCGTTTAGGGGGCGGCTACACCTTC
CDR3 protein: CATLWDSRLGGGYTF
CDR3 length: 15
clone size: NA
V gene: TRBV6-1
J gene: TRBJ1-2
D gene: TRBD1

CDR3 DNA: TGTGCCAGCTCACCCCGACAGGTCCCACAATCTGGGGCCAACGTCCTGACTTTC
CDR3 protein: CASSPRQVPQSGANVLTF
CDR3 length: 18
clone size: NA
V gene: TRBV18
J gene: TRBJ2-6
D gene: NA

CDR3 DNA: TGTGCCAGCAGCCAATTCCCATGGCCAGGGTCCTACGAGCAGTACTTC
CDR3 protein: CASSQFPWPGSYEQYF
CDR3 length: 16
clone size: NA
V gene: TRBV11-2
J gene: TRBJ2-7
D gene: NA

CDR3 DNA: TGTGCCACCAGCACTGGTTTCCGGGATTATAATGAAAAACTGTTTTTT
CDR3 protein: CATSTGFRDYNEKLFF
CDR3 length: 16
clone size: few
V gene: TRBV15
J gene: TRBJ1-4
D gene: NA

CDR3 DNA: TGTGCCTGGAGTCCGGCAGGGGCCCTCATGAACACTGAAGCTTTCTTT
CDR3 protein: CAWSPAGALMNTEAFF
CDR3 length: 16
clone size: NA
V gene: TRBV30
J gene: TRBJ1-1
D gene: NA

CDR3 DNA: TGCGCCAGCAGCTCCGAACCCGGGTTATTACCCCTCCACTTT
CDR3 protein: CASSSEPGLLPLHF
CDR3 length: 14
clone size: NA
V gene: TRBV5-1
J gene: TRBJ1-6
D gene: NA

CDR3 DNA: TGTGCCACCAGTGACAGGGGCTTCCAGCCCCAGCATTTT
CDR3 protein: CATSDRGFQPQHF
CDR3 length: 13
clone size: NA
V gene: TRBV15
J gene: TRBJ1-5
D gene: TRBD1

CDR3 DNA: TGTGCCAGTAGTGCGGGACTACCGCCTGATACGCAGTATTTT
CDR3 protein: CASSAGLPPDTQYF
CDR3 length: 14
clone size: NA
V gene: TRBV19
J gene: TRBJ2-3
D gene: TRBD2

CDR3 DNA: TGTGCCAGCTCGACGTCGGGGGGAGCGGGGGCCTCCTACAATGAGCAGTTCTTC
CDR3 protein: CASSTSGGAGASYNEQFF
CDR3 length: 18
clone size: NA
V gene: TRBV18
J gene: TRBJ2-1
D gene: TRBD2

CDR3 DNA: TGTGCCAGCAGTTACTCGATTGAGCAGCCCCAGCATTTT
CDR3 protein: CASSYSIEQPQHF
CDR3 length: 13
clone size: NA
V gene: TRBV6-6
J gene: TRBJ1-5
D gene: NA

CDR3 DNA: TGTGCCTGGAGGAGACAGGGGAGCTCCTATAATTCACCCCTCCACTTT
CDR3 protein: CAWRRQGSSYNSPLHF
CDR3 length: 16
clone size: NA
V gene: TRBV30
J gene: TRBJ1-6
D gene: TRBD1

CDR3 DNA: TGTGCCAGCAGTGTGACAGGGGGCTTAGGCTATGGCTACACCTTC
CDR3 protein: CASSVTGGLGYGYTF
CDR3 length: 15
clone size: NA
V gene: TRBV27
J gene: TRBJ1-2
D gene: TRBD1